What follows are 26 T cell receptor beta chains derived from one specimen sequenced in a study of response to subunit inactivated influenza vaccine. TCRdb ran MiXCR on the RT-PCR reads and lists one entry per CDR3 protein. The sample includes 700,000 to 800,000 distinct CDR3 sequences, roughly 20% of them seen just once. The sample in question was PBMCs from blood, obtained about 5 days after vaccination. The receptors shown here come from a man between 50 and 59 years old who received an inactivated influenza vaccine.

The rearrangement joins TRBV4-2 to TRBJ2-1; the D gene is possibly TRBD2 (6 bases). Germline values: CDR1 LGHNA, CDR2 YNFKEQ. The V and J ends lost 8 bases and 4 bases respectively, with 27 bases between them. This CDR3 region has 18 residues. The DNA of the CDR3 is TGTGCCAGCGGCCCTGGGCCGAGCCGGGACTGGAGATACAATGAGCAGTTCTTC. Protein: CASGPGPSRDWRYNEQFF.

The chain links TRBV20-1 to TRBJ2-7; 10 bases align to TRBD1. This CDR3 has 14 amino acids. In germline, CDR1 is DFQATT, CDR2 SNEGSKA (reference sequence). J gave up 3 bases and V 4 bases, and 6 bases lay outside the gene matches. In DNA form, the CDR3 reads TGCAGTGCTAAACAGACAGGGGGCAACTACGAGCAGTACTTC. This encodes CSAKQTGGNYEQYF.

The gene calls are TRBV10-3 and TRBJ2-1; D may match TRBD1 or TRBD2 (6 bases each). Germline V gene sequence: CDR1 ENHRY, CDR2 SYGVKD. The CDR3 consists of 18 residues. The V and J ends lost 10 bases and 0 bases respectively, with 25 bases between them. The CDR3 region has the DNA TGTGCCACAAAGGGGGTTAGCGGACGCGTTCCCTCCTACAATGAGCAGTTCTTC. Protein sequence: CATKGVSGRVPSYNEQFF.

A single count supports this clonotype. The gene calls are TRBV4-2 and TRBJ2-2; D ambiguous. V lost 1 base and J lost 8, with 11 bases in between. The CDR3 has 14 residues. Germline values: CDR1 LGHNA, CDR2 YNFKEQ. Here the CDR3 reads CASSQGDRSGELFF. The CDR3 bases are TGTGCCAGCAGCCAAGGGGATAGATCTGGGGAGCTGTTTTTT.

This clonotype was observed at least ten times. CDR3 bases: TGTGCCACCAGTGATCCTAAGGGGAGCTCCTACAATGAGCAGTTCTTC. This codes for CATSDPKGSSYNEQFF. This rearrangement joins TRBV24-1 to TRBJ2-1; D is perhaps TRBD1 or TRBD2 (5 bases each). Germline loops: CDR1 KGHDR, CDR2 SFDVKD. V lost 3 bases and J lost 0, with 11 bases in between. The CDR3 is made up of 16 amino acids.

The V and J genes are TRBV6-2 or TRBV6-3 and TRBJ2-7; 10 bases map to TRBD1. V dropped 5 bases and J dropped 5; count of bases not matched to a gene: 9. This CDR3 is 15 amino acids long. From germline, CDR1 is MNHEY and CDR2 SVGEGT. This chain's CDR3 is CASSDRTGGYNEQYF. The CDR3 DNA reads as TGTGCCAGCAGTGACCGGACAGGGGGATACAACGAGCAGTACTTC.

V gene TRBV20-1 combines with J gene TRBJ2-3, with TRBD2 identical over 7 bases. The CDR3 is 14 residues long. V shed 5 bases, J shed 2 bases, and the junction held 7 bases outside the gene matches. Germline CDR1 reads DFQATT; CDR2 reads SNEGSKA (reference sequence). CDR3 protein: CSAGDYHLTDTQYF. The CDR3 nucleotides are TGCAGTGCTGGGGACTACCACCTCACAGATACGCAGTATTTT.

The chain has TRBV6-1 and TRBJ2-1; D ambiguous. CDR1 and CDR2 from the germline V gene are MNHNS and SASEGT. V lost 6 bases and J lost 0, with 12 bases in between. CDR3 length: 15 residues. CDR3 protein: CASRLYSDSYNEQFF. The CDR3, as DNA: TGTGCCAGCAGACTTTACAGCGACTCCTACAATGAGCAGTTCTTC.

This clonotype was detected ten times or more. The gene calls are TRBV6-2 or TRBV6-3 and TRBJ2-4; D is undetermined. V lost 6 bases and J lost 2, with 14 bases in between. Looked up from germline, CDR1 is MNHEY and CDR2 is SVGEGT. This CDR3 comprises 15 residues. The CDR3 DNA is TGTGCCAGCAGAGAGCGAGGCGGAACCAAAAACATTCAGTACTTC. Protein sequence: CASRERGGTKNIQYF.

V and J are TRBV7-2 and TRBJ2-3; TRBD1 matches at 11 bases. Germline V lookup: CDR1 SGHTA, CDR2 FQGNSA. Trimming at V came to 5 bases and at J to 3 bases, leaving 4 bases not matched to a gene. The CDR3 is made up of 15 amino acids. CDR3 residues: CASSRDRGLTDTQYF. The CDR3 region has the DNA TGTGCCAGCAGCCGGGACAGGGGGTTGACAGATACGCAGTATTTT.

This clonotype was found many times. This CDR3 reads CSARVSGAVWNEKLFF. The CDR3 DNA is TGCAGTGCTAGAGTATCAGGGGCGGTTTGGAATGAAAAACTGTTTTTT. V and J are TRBV20-1 and TRBJ1-4, with a possible D match to TRBD1 (6 bases). Trimming pared 1 base from V and 5 bases from J, leaving 17 bases between. This CDR3 has 16 amino acids. Germline V lookup: CDR1 DFQATT, CDR2 SNEGSKA (reference sequence).

This chain joins TRBV12-3 or TRBV12-4 and TRBJ1-6; unclear D gene. V was shortened by 6 bases and J by 3 bases, with 12 bases between the two germline ends. The CDR3 has 15 amino acids. CDR3 sequence reads: CASRHTPDYNSPLHF. The CDR3 nucleotides are TGTGCCAGCAGACACACACCTGACTATAATTCACCCCTCCACTTT.

The sample holds a few counts of this clonotype. J is TRBJ2-3 and V is TRBV11-2; 10 bases line up with TRBD2. V gave up 8 bases and J gave up 6 bases; unmatched junction bases: 14. Germline loops: CDR1 SGHAT, CDR2 FQNNGV. CDR3 length: 16 amino acids. CDR3 amino acids: CASARSSGRVGDTQYF. The DNA for the CDR3 is TGTGCCAGCGCAAGGTCTAGCGGGAGAGTGGGGGATACGCAGTATTTT. Filled out from reference TRBV11-2 and TRBJ2-3, the complete variable domain reads EAGVAQSPRYKIIEKRQSVAFWCNPISGHATLYWYQQILGQGPKLLIQFQNNGVVDDSQLPKDRFSAERLKGVDSTLKIQPAKLEDSAVYLCASARSSGRVGDTQYFGPGTRLTVL.

The J gene is TRBJ2-5, the V gene TRBV20-1, with 14 bases matching TRBD2. The trim removed 3 bases at V and 1 base at J, leaving 1 base unmatched. Germline assignment: CDR1 DFQATT and CDR2 SNEGSKA (reference sequence). The CDR3 has 15 residues. The CDR3 loop is CSARGLAGVQETQYF. In nucleotides, the CDR3 is TGCAGTGCTAGGGGACTAGCGGGAGTCCAAGAGACCCAGTACTTC.

Ten or more counts support this clonotype. The chain employs TRBV29-1 and TRBJ1-5; 7 bases map to TRBD1. The CDR3 extends over 14 amino acids. V dropped 7 bases and J dropped 6; count of bases not matched to a gene: 12. Germline V lookup: CDR1 SQVTM, CDR2 ANQGSEA. The DNA of the CDR3 is TGCAGCGCTCGGGAGGGGGCCTTCGGTCAGCCCCAGCATTTT. Amino acid sequence: CSAREGAFGQPQHF.

The chain uses TRBV4-3 and TRBJ1-5; the D gene is possibly TRBD1 (6 bases). The germline V and J ends were trimmed by 5 bases and 6 bases, with 8 bases remaining between them. The CDR3 contains 12 residues. Germline V gives CDR1 LGHNA, CDR2 YSLEER. The CDR3 region has the DNA TGCGCCAGCAGCTCAGGGGTTCAGCCCCAGCATTTT. It yields the protein CASSSGVQPQHF.

This clonotype has a handful of counts. The chain carries TRBV5-6 and TRBJ2-3; a weak D match, TRBD1 (6 bases). Between the trimmed V and J ends, which lost 6 bases and 0 bases, there was a span of 20 bases. The CDR3 has 17 amino acids. From germline, CDR1 is SGHDT and CDR2 YYEEEE. The CDR3 protein is CASTRGGRRDSTDTQYF. The CDR3 region has the DNA TGTGCCAGCACGCGAGGGGGACGGCGAGATAGCACAGATACGCAGTATTTT.

This clonotype was observed a few times. The J gene is TRBJ1-5, the V gene TRBV29-1; weak D call: TRBD1 (6 bases). The V end lost 4 bases, the J end lost 4 bases, and 11 bases lay between the germline ends. There are 13 residues in the CDR3. CDR1 SQVTM and CDR2 ANQGSEA come from the germline V gene. CDR3 amino acids: CSVARDINQPQHF. In nucleotides, the CDR3 is TGCAGCGTTGCTCGGGACATTAATCAGCCCCAGCATTTT.

CDR3 DNA sequence: TGTGCCAGCAGCGTAATGGCGGGGACCCCCGACGAGCAGTACTTC. Amino acids: CASSVMAGTPDEQYF. This chain uses TRBV9 with TRBJ2-7, with D possibly being TRBD2 (6 bases). The germline V gene encodes CDR1 SGDLS and CDR2 YYNGEE. This CDR3 is 15 amino acids long. The V and J ends lost 1 base and 5 bases respectively, with 16 bases between them.

The chain employs TRBV28 and TRBJ2-7; possible D gene TRBD1, 5 bases. Trimming left V 5 bases short and J 5 bases short, with 16 bases between. In germline, CDR1 is MDHEN, CDR2 SYDVKM. CDR3 length equals 14 residues. The CDR3 DNA is TGTGCCAGCAGTGTTGACAGTGGTAGGAACGAGCAGTACTTC. Translating gives CASSVDSGRNEQYF. The full variable domain, in which reference TRBV28 and TRBJ2-7 provide the parts outside the CDR3, is DVKVTQSSRYLVKRTGEKVFLECVQDMDHENMFWYRQDPGLGLRLIYFSYDVKMKEKGDIPEGYSVSREKKERFSLILESASTNQTSMYLCASSVDSGRNEQYFGPGTRLTVT.

This clonotype was found once. The chain employs TRBV9 and TRBJ2-2; 10 nucleotides line up with TRBD2. V lost 3 bases, J lost 4 bases, and 3 bases stayed unmatched. The CDR3 runs to 15 residues. Germline values: CDR1 SGDLS, CDR2 YYNGEE. DNA for the CDR3: TGTGCCAGCAGCGCAGGGACTAGCGCCACCGGGGAGCTGTTTTTT. Translating it yields CASSAGTSATGELFF.

This clonotype was picked up one time. The V gene is TRBV10-1, the J gene TRBJ2-4; D remains unclear. CDR1 WNHNN and CDR2 SYGVQD come from the germline V gene (reference sequence). The CDR3 has 14 amino acids. Deletions cut 2 bases from V and 2 bases from J, with 7 bases between. The CDR3 protein is CASSERPSKNIQYF. CDR3 DNA: TGCGCCAGCAGTGAGAGGCCTTCCAAAAACATTCAGTACTTC.

CDR3: CASSPRQGITGELFF. In DNA form, the CDR3 reads TGTGCCAGCAGCCCTCGACAGGGGATCACCGGGGAGCTGTTTTTT. The J gene is TRBJ2-2, the V gene TRBV28; 8 bases map to TRBD1. Germline CDR1 and CDR2: MDHEN and SYDVKM. The V gene end was trimmed by 6 bases and the J gene end by 4 bases; junction bases not matched to a gene: 7. CDR3 length equals 15 residues.

This clonotype was picked up a small number of times. The genes are TRBV4-3 and TRBJ2-3, with 12 bases fitting TRBD2. The CDR3 runs to 17 residues. Germline CDR1 LGHNA, CDR2 YSLEER. V shed 3 bases and J 3 bases; nucleotides not matched to a gene: 7. The CDR3 spells CASSQYLAGGSTDTQYF. In DNA, the CDR3 is TGCGCCAGCAGCCAGTACCTAGCGGGGGGGTCGACAGATACGCAGTATTTT.

The chain employs TRBV5-1 and TRBJ2-3, with TRBD2 matching over 7 bases. Germline loops: CDR1 SGHRS, CDR2 YFSETQ. Germline trimming cut 0 bases from V and 2 bases from J; bases unmatched to any gene: 9. The CDR3 runs to 17 residues. CDR3 bases: TGCGCCAGCAGCTTGGAGGCCCGCGGGAGCGTCACAGATACGCAGTATTTT. Translated, it gives CASSLEARGSVTDTQYF.

The rearrangement links TRBV6-2 or TRBV6-3 to TRBJ2-1; D might be TRBD2 (6 bases). CDR1 is MNHEY, CDR2 SVGEGT, per germline. The CDR3 is 13 residues long. V lost 5 bases to trimming and J lost 9 bases, with 14 bases between them. As DNA, the CDR3 is TGTGCCAGCAGTAGGACTACTAGGACTGAGCAGTTCTTC. Amino acid sequence: CASSRTTRTEQFF.